These 2 T cell receptor beta chains were sequenced from one sample in a study of human T cells and chemical hapten exposure. Sample time point: patch test 1, 2 weeks after DPC sensitization. Treatment: therapeutic diphenylcyclopropenone sensitization with weekly scalp DPC. TCRdb ran MiXCR on the RACE reads and lists one entry per CDR3 protein. The sample has 180,000 or so distinct CDR3 sequences, 14% seen once. Sample: whole blood, taken in connection with sensitization to the hapten diphenylcyclopropenone (DPC). All receptors derive from a young woman with alopecia areata. Some clones in this sample may be carry-over from other donors' samples.

V gene TRBV9 combines with J gene TRBJ2-7; D not resolved. This CDR3 spans 14 amino acids. V was pared by 0 bases and J by 3 bases, with 10 bases between. CDR1 and CDR2 (germline): SGDLS, YYNGEE. CDR3 DNA sequence: TGTGCCAGCAGCGTAGCGGCAGGAAACTACGAGCAGTACTTC. It encodes CASSVAAGNYEQYF.

The gene calls are TRBV10-3 and TRBJ1-2, with D possibly matching TRBD1 (6 bases). The germline V and J ends were trimmed by 3 bases and 6 bases, with 17 bases remaining between them. Germline-derived CDR1 and CDR2 are ENHRY and SYGVKD. This CDR3 is 15 amino acids long. CDR3 sequence: CAISEISGALDGYTF. In nucleotides, the CDR3 is TGTGCCATCAGTGAAATCTCAGGGGCTCTCGATGGCTACACCTTC.